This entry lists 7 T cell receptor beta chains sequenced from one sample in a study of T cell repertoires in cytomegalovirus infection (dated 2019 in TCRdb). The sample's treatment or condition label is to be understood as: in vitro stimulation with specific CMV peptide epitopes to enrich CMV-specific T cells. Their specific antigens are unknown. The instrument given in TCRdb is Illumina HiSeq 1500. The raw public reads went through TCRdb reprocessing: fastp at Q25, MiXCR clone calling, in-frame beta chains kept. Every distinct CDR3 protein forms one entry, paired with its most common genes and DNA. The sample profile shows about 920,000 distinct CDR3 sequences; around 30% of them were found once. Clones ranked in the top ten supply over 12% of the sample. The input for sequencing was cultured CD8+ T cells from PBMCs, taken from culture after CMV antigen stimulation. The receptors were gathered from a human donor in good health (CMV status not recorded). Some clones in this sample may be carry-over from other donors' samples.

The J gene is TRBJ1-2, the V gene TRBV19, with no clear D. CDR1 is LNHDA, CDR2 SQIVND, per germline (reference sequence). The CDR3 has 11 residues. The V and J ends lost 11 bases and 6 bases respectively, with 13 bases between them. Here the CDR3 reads CAGSFGDGYTF. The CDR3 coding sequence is TGTGCCGGATCATTTGGGGATGGCTACACCTTC.

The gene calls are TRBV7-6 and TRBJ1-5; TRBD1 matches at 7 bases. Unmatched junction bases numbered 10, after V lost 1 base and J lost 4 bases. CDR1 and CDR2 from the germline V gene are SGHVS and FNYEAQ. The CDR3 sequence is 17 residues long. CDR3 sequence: CASSLESSDRANQPQHF. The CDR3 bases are TGTGCCAGCAGCTTAGAGAGCTCCGACAGGGCGAATCAGCCCCAGCATTTT.

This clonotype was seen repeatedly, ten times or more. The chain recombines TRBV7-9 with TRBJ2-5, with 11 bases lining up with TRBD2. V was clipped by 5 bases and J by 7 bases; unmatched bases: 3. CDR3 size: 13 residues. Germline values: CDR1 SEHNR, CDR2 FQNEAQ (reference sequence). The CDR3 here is CASSHGLAGTQYF. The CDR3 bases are TGTGCCAGCAGCCATGGACTAGCGGGGACCCAGTACTTC.

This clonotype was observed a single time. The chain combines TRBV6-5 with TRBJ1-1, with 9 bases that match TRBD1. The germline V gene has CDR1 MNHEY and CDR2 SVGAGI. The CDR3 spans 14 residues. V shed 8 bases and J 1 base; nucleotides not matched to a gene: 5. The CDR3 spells CASHTGGANTEAFF. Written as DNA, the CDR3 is TGTGCCAGCCACACAGGGGGCGCGAACACTGAAGCTTTCTTT.

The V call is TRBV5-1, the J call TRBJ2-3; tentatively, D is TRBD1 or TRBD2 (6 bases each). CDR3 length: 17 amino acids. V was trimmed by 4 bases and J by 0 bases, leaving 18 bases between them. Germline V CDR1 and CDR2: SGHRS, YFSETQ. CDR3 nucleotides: TGCGCCAGCAGCGTCAGGGGCGGGGTTCGAAGCACAGATACGCAGTATTTT. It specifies CASSVRGGVRSTDTQYF.

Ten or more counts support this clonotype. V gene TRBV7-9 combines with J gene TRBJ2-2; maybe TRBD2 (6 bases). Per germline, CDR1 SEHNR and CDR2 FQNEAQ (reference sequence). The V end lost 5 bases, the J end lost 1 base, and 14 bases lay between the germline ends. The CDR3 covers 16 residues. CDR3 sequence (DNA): TGTGCCAGCAGCCGACCGGGACTGGAGAACACCGGGGAGCTGTTTTTT. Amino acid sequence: CASSRPGLENTGELFF.

The CDR3 DNA is TGTGCCAGCAGCTTAGCCTTAAGACAGGGGGATCCCCACGAGCAGTACTTC. It translates to CASSLALRQGDPHEQYF. J is TRBJ2-7 and V is TRBV7-6; 9 positions match TRBD1. Germline CDR1 reads SGHVS; CDR2 reads FNYEAQ. This CDR3 is built from 17 residues. The ends lost 0 bases at V and 5 bases at J; junction bases unmatched: 11.